This T cell receptor (beta chain) was captured in a study of blood T cell repertoires in COVID-19. The overall study: COVID-19 samples collected from the United States, Italy and Spain covered acute and convalescent phases. T cells, B-cell-depleted T cells, or PBMCs provided the cDNA or gDNA that served as material.

This clone was counted a few times. The sample contains more than one DNA sequence encoding this CDR3. In the original analysis: From reference gene primer amplification, estimates of nucleated cell counts were derived. Sequencing was performed with immunoSEQ multiplex PCR; in TCRdb, only in-frame clones are kept and a portion is missing. For V, J and clone size, that table is used; D and trimming come from the DNA. The top ten hold 2.5% of the sample, which has around 130,000 clones, about 88% seen once. Followed over time, Seattle patients had been enrolled while infection was active. Germline lookup yields CDR1 SEHNR and CDR2 FQNEAQ (reference sequence). CDR3 size: 13 residues. Trimming shortened V by 1 base and J by 3 bases, and 6 bases separated the two germline ends.

Sequencing used peripheral blood. The source is a human donor with COVID-19, enrolled during active disease. The donor label of this sample is uncertain. The chain is built from TRBV7-9 and TRBJ1-1, with D unclear. The CDR3 loop reads CASSLEPDTEAFF. The CDR3 nucleotides are TGTGCCAGCAGCTTAGAGCCGGACACTGAAGCTTTCTTT.